These 27 T cell receptor beta chains were sequenced from one sample in a study of T-cell memory formation after mild COVID-19. One entry per CDR3 protein, called by TCRdb with MiXCR from the 5' RACE reads. The sample shows approximately 340,000 distinct CDR3 sequences, over 10% of them seen only once. Sequencing input: PBMCs or a T cell subset sorted from them (not recorded which). The receptors come from a man between 18 and 29 years old who had mild COVID-19 (a few samples of this study predate the infection). Cell type and time point are not known.

This clonotype appeared a few times. This chain connects TRBV7-2 to TRBJ2-5, with 11 bases matching TRBD2. Losses at the gene ends were 5 bases for V and 6 bases for J; bases not matched to a gene: 11. The CDR3 is made up of 16 amino acids. Looked up from germline, CDR1 is SGHTA and CDR2 is FQGNSA. The CDR3 here is CASSPLTSGVMKTQYF. CDR3 coding DNA: TGTGCCAGCAGCCCCTTGACTAGCGGGGTTATGAAGACCCAGTACTTC.

This clonotype has at least ten counts. This chain links TRBV7-9 with TRBJ2-3; D assignment may be TRBD1 or TRBD2 (6 bases each). The CDR3 is made up of 13 amino acids. V was shortened by 8 bases and J by 6 bases, with 15 bases between the two germline ends. Germline values: CDR1 SEHNR, CDR2 FQNEAQ (reference sequence). The CDR3 region is CASSLGGLDTQYF. The DNA for the CDR3 is TGTGCCAGCTCCCTAGGGGGGCTGGATACGCAGTATTTT.

Only a few counts were recorded for this clonotype. V gene TRBV29-1 combines with J gene TRBJ1-5; 10 nucleotides line up with TRBD1. CDR3 size: 13 residues. V shed 3 bases, J shed 4 bases, and the junction held 0 bases outside the gene matches. Germline CDR1 is SQVTM and CDR2 is ANQGSEA. CDR3 sequence: CSVEGQGNQPQHF. DNA of the CDR3: TGCAGCGTTGAGGGACAGGGGAATCAGCCCCAGCATTTT.

This clonotype has a handful of counts. This sequence joins TRBV12-3 or TRBV12-4 and TRBJ2-7, with TRBD2 matching over 14 bases. V was clipped by 7 bases and J by 7 bases; unmatched bases: 9. This CDR3 contains 15 residues. The CDR3 here is CASTLTSGGAGEQYF. Here the CDR3 DNA reads TGTGCCAGCACCTTGACTAGCGGGGGGGCTGGGGAGCAGTACTTC.

This clonotype was counted a few times. The chain links TRBV6-6 to TRBJ2-4, with a tentative D call TRBD2 (5 bases). This CDR3 is 12 amino acids long. CDR1 is MNHNY, CDR2 SVGAGI, per germline (reference sequence). V lost 8 bases, J lost 5 bases, and 10 bases lay in between. In DNA form, the CDR3 reads TGTGCCAGCCGGGAAGGCGAAAACATTCAGTACTTC. Protein product: CASREGENIQYF.

The V call is TRBV20-1, the J call TRBJ2-7; maybe TRBD2 (6 bases). From germline, CDR1 is DFQATT and CDR2 SNEGSKA (reference sequence). The CDR3 contains 13 residues. Trimming removed 4 bases from V and 3 bases from J, with 13 bases in between. Here the CDR3 DNA reads TGCAGTGCTATTAGACTAGTTCACTACGAGCAGTACTTC. Translation gives CSAIRLVHYEQYF.

This sequence joins TRBV7-9 and TRBJ1-1; the match to TRBD1 covers 9 bases. The CDR3 length is 16 residues. The germline V gene has CDR1 SEHNR and CDR2 FQNEAQ (reference sequence). J was trimmed by 5 bases and V by 4 bases; bases with no gene match: 11. The CDR3 nucleotides read TGTGCCAGCAGCTCAACCGGGACAGGGTTGAGAACTGAAGCTTTCTTT. As protein: CASSSTGTGLRTEAFF. Based on the CDR3 plus reference TRBV7-9 and TRBJ1-1, the full variable domain is DTGVSQNPRHKITKRGQNVTFRCDPISEHNRLYWYRQTLGQGPEFLTYFQNEAQLEKSRLLSDRFSAERPKGSFSTLEIQRTEQGDSAMYLCASSSTGTGLRTEAFFGQGTRLTVV.

In its sample, this clonotype was seen a few times. This chain connects TRBV27 to TRBJ2-1; 8 bases align to TRBD2. The CDR3 contains 13 residues. With V trimmed by 5 bases and J by 7 bases, 4 bases remained unmatched. Per the germline V gene, CDR1 is MNHEY and CDR2 is SMNVEV (reference sequence). The CDR3 loop reads CASSPGGANEQFF. CDR3 bases: TGTGCCAGCAGTCCCGGGGGGGCAAATGAGCAGTTCTTC.

V usage is TRBV12-3 or TRBV12-4 and J usage is TRBJ2-1; no firm D call. V was cut by 6 bases and J by 9 bases, with 12 bases left in between. This CDR3 contains 12 residues. The CDR3 DNA reads TGTGCCAGCAGCTACGTCCCTATTGAGCAGTTCTTC. Protein product: CASSYVPIEQFF.

This clonotype appeared many times. The CDR3 region has the DNA TGTGCCACCAGTGATCGGACTGAAGCTTTCTTT. As protein: CATSDRTEAFF. This sequence joins TRBV24-1 and TRBJ1-1; no firm D call. V lost 3 bases, J lost 5 bases, and 3 bases lay in between. Per germline, CDR1 KGHDR and CDR2 SFDVKD. CDR3 length: 11 amino acids.

This clonotype was seen only a few times. The chain joins TRBV12-3 or TRBV12-4 to TRBJ1-6; 7 nucleotides agree with TRBD1. The CDR3 length is 14 residues. Trimming cost V 6 bases and J 10 bases; bases outside gene matches: 9. This CDR3 reads CASRPDRARSPLHF. The DNA of the CDR3 is TGTGCCAGCAGGCCAGACAGGGCCAGATCACCCCTCCACTTT.

Worth noting for this clonotype: A read error may explain this, as a much larger clone is one base away. Since the CDR3 does not end with the conserved phenylalanine or tryptophan, this likely comes from a read error. The rearrangement joins TRBV7-3 to TRBJ2-1; 12 nucleotides agree with TRBD2. The CDR3 totals 14 residues. V was clipped by 4 bases and J by 7 bases; unmatched bases: 2. Germline V gene sequence: CDR1 SGHTA, CDR2 FQGTGA. For the CDR3, the DNA is TGTGCCAGCAGCTCTAGCGGGGGGGCAAATGAGCAGTTCTTA. Translated, it gives CASSSSGGANEQFL.

The V call is TRBV20-1, the J call TRBJ1-6; no definite D call. The CDR3 covers 14 residues. Germline V CDR1 and CDR2: DFQATT, SNEGSKA (reference sequence). The V gene lost 5 bases and the J gene lost 6 bases, with 14 bases spanning the gap. The CDR3 bases are TGCAGTGCTGACCCCCGACCCTCTAATTCACCCCTCCACTTT. It specifies CSADPRPSNSPLHF.

This clonotype was detected only a few times. The V gene is TRBV9, the J gene TRBJ2-1; D may be TRBD2 (5 bases). V lost 3 bases, J lost 10 bases, and 20 bases lay in between. Germline V gene sequence: CDR1 SGDLS, CDR2 YYNGEE. The CDR3 has 15 residues. The CDR3 nucleotides read TGTGCCAGCAGCGCGGTAGTTGGCACCTCGGGGGAGCAGTTCTTC. It specifies CASSAVVGTSGEQFF.

The V and J genes are TRBV7-9 and TRBJ1-6; D is ambiguous. V was shortened by 2 bases and J by 2 bases, with 16 bases between the two germline ends. This CDR3 is 18 amino acids long. The germline gives CDR1 SEHNR, CDR2 FQNEAQ (reference sequence). The DNA for the CDR3 is TGTGCCAGCAGCTTATCCATCGGCGGGTTTACCTATAATTCACCCCTCCACTTT. The encoded protein is CASSLSIGGFTYNSPLHF.

The gene calls are TRBV6-2 or TRBV6-3 and TRBJ1-2; D unclear. The germline V gene has CDR1 MNHEY and CDR2 SVGEGT. This CDR3 is built from 15 residues. Trimming stripped 0 bases from V and 6 bases from J, with 14 bases between. Here the CDR3 reads CASSYSFRQDDGYTF. The CDR3, as DNA: TGTGCCAGCAGTTACTCGTTCCGGCAGGATGATGGCTACACCTTC.

Details on this clonotype: A much more abundant neighbour one base away suggests this may be a read error. V gene TRBV6-2 or TRBV6-3 combines with J gene TRBJ2-7, with a tentative D call TRBD1 (5 bases). This CDR3 is 12 amino acids long. Per the germline V gene, CDR1 is MNHEY and CDR2 is SVGEGT. Trimming removed 6 bases at V and 2 bases at J, with 8 bases between. The CDR3 nucleotides read TGTGCCAGCAGCTGGGGCCCCTACGAGCAGTACGTC. Translating it yields CASSWGPYEQYV.

The CDR3: CASSPPGQGSRETQYF. CDR3 in DNA: TGTGCCAGCAGCCCCCCCGGACAGGGAAGTCGGGAGACCCAGTACTTC. The chain is built from TRBV4-2 and TRBJ2-5, with TRBD1 matching over 8 bases. Germline V gene lookup returns CDR1 LGHNA and CDR2 YNFKEQ. This CDR3 is 16 amino acids long. V lost 4 bases, J lost 5 bases, and 12 bases stayed unmatched.

This clonotype came up many times. The chain links TRBV7-9 to TRBJ1-2; no definite D call. The CDR3 is 14 amino acids. The V end lost 1 base, the J end lost 5 bases, and 11 bases lay between the germline ends. Germline loops: CDR1 SEHNR, CDR2 FQNEAQ (reference sequence). The CDR3: CASSLGAGLYGYTF. CDR3 in DNA: TGTGCCAGCAGCTTAGGGGCGGGGTTATATGGCTACACCTTC.

The chain combines TRBV5-1 with TRBJ1-2; unclear D gene. The CDR3 runs 23 residues. The germline V gene encodes CDR1 SGHRS and CDR2 YFSETQ. Trimming took off 0 bases at V and 1 base at J, with 34 bases between the two ends. CDR3 sequence: CASSLVFYSPSVFGFGFNYGYTF. CDR3 DNA: TGCGCCAGCAGCTTGGTATTTTATTCTCCGTCGGTCTTTGGTTTCGGCTTTAACTATGGCTACACCTTC.

The chain links TRBV20-1 to TRBJ2-2; 16 nucleotides align to TRBD2. Germline V gives CDR1 DFQATT, CDR2 SNEGSKA (reference sequence). V lost 2 bases to trimming and J lost 3 bases; unmatched junction nucleotides: 12. CDR3 length: 20 residues. CDR3 loop: CSARLPTGTSGGAHTGELFF. The CDR3 DNA reads TGCAGTGCTAGATTACCCACCGGGACTAGCGGGGGGGCTCACACCGGGGAGCTGTTTTTT.

The rearrangement joins TRBV5-8 to TRBJ2-5; unclear D gene. Germline assignment: CDR1 SGHTS and CDR2 YDEGEE. Trimming shortened V by 0 bases and J by 5 bases, and 14 bases separated the two germline ends. This CDR3 is 15 amino acids long. The CDR3: CASSLEQRLLETQYF. The CDR3 DNA follows: TGTGCCAGCAGCTTGGAGCAGAGGTTGCTCGAGACCCAGTACTTC. Drawing the rest from reference TRBV5-8 and TRBJ2-5, the complete variable domain is EAGVTQSPTHLIKTRGQQATLRCSPISGHTSVYWYQQALGLGLQFLLWYDEGEERNRGNFPPRFSGRQFPNYSSELNVNALELEDSALYLCASSLEQRLLETQYFGPGTRLLVL.

This clonotype was counted at least ten times. The V call is TRBV5-1, the J call TRBJ2-7; the D gene could be TRBD1 or TRBD2 (5 bases each). The V gene's germline CDR1 is SGHRS and CDR2 YFSETQ. Trimming removed 3 bases at V and 4 bases at J, with 20 bases between. The length of the CDR3 is 16 residues. The CDR3: CASSYGDFRGGYEQYF. CDR3 in DNA: TGCGCCAGCAGCTACGGGGATTTCCGTGGGGGTTACGAGCAGTACTTC. Looking up the rest from reference TRBV5-1 and TRBJ2-7 gives the full variable domain: KAGVTQTPRYLIKTRGQQVTLSCSPISGHRSVSWYQQTPGQGLQFLFEYFSETQRNKGNFPGRFSGRQFSNSRSEMNVSTLELGDSALYLCASSYGDFRGGYEQYFGPGTRLTVT.

Points on this clonotype: At one boundary the junction diverges from the germline segment, which might be a read error. V usage is TRBV18 and J usage is TRBJ1-2; no definite D call. The CDR3 runs 15 residues. CDR1 is KGHSH and CDR2 is LQKENI in the germline V gene. CDR3 loop: CASSPSQQPNHGYTF. In DNA, the CDR3 is TGTGCCAGCTCACCAAGCCAGCAACCTAACCATGGCTACACCTTC. Full variable domain (outside the CDR3, taken from reference TRBV18 and TRBJ1-2): NAGVMQNPRHLVRRRGQEARLRCSPMKGHSHVYWYRQLPEEGLKFMVYLQKENIIDESGMPKERFSAEFPKEGPSILRIQQVVRGDSAAYFCASSPSQQPNHGYTFGSGTRLTVV.

In this sample, this clonotype turned up a few times. V and J are TRBV5-4 and TRBJ2-6; D gene ambiguous. Trimming took 0 bases from V and 4 from J, leaving 8 bases between them. The CDR3 extends over 15 amino acids. CDR1 is SGHNT and CDR2 is YYREEE in the germline V gene (reference sequence). The CDR3 is CASSLAVAGANVLTF. The DNA of the CDR3 is TGTGCCAGCAGCTTGGCAGTTGCCGGGGCCAACGTCCTGACTTTC. Combining the CDR3 with reference TRBV5-4 and TRBJ2-6 gives the whole variable domain ETGVTQSPTHLIKTRGQQVTLRCSSQSGHNTVSWYQQALGQGPQFIFQYYREEENGRGNFPPRFSGLQFPNYSSELNVNALELDDSALYLCASSLAVAGANVLTFGAGSRLTVL.

The J gene is TRBJ2-7, the V gene TRBV24-1; D assignment may be TRBD1 or TRBD2 (5 bases each). This CDR3 comprises 14 residues. V was pared by 3 bases and J by 2 bases, with 10 bases between. Germline CDR1 and CDR2: KGHDR and SFDVKD. The CDR3 DNA reads TGTGCCACCAGTGATCGGGGACGTCCCTACGAGCAGTACTTC. It translates to CATSDRGRPYEQYF.

The chain couples TRBV6-1 to TRBJ1-1; D uncertain. CDR3 length equals 13 residues. Germline values: CDR1 MNHNS, CDR2 SASEGT. V was clipped by 2 bases and J by 7 bases, with 11 bases between them. The CDR3 sequence: CASSEPGGIEAFF. The DNA for the CDR3 is TGTGCCAGCAGTGAACCGGGAGGGATTGAAGCTTTCTTT.